These 5 T cell receptor beta chains originate from one sample sequenced in a study of blood T cell repertoires in COVID-19 (dated by TCRdb to between 2020 and 2021). The library was made by the immunoSEQ multiplex PCR assay. TCRdb provides this immuneACCESS table in a form limited to in-frame rearrangements. Some clones are lacking; in checked studies, under half of them reflect an unresolved V gene, and why the rest are absent is not known. The sample table holds fewer than 250,000 clones, of which roughly 89% were seen once. The top ten clonotypes cover around 6% of the sample. The sample taken for sequencing was peripheral blood. Receptor source: a man in his sixties who had recovered from COVID-19.

A remark on this clone: The sample has other DNA sequences that encode this CDR3 too. The J gene is TRBJ1-2, the V gene TRBV5-4; 8 nucleotides agree with TRBD1. Germline loops: CDR1 SGHNT, CDR2 YYREEE (reference sequence). J was trimmed by 2 bases and V by 1 base; bases with no gene match: 1. The CDR3 is 14 residues long. The CDR3 spells CASSLQGANYGYTF. The CDR3 nucleotides are TGTGCCAGCAGCTTGCAGGGGGCGAACTATGGCTACACCTTC.

V gene TRBV19 combines with J gene TRBJ2-1; D not resolved. V dropped 3 bases and J dropped 6 bases, with 15 bases sitting between them. Per the germline V gene, CDR1 is LNHDA and CDR2 is SQIVND (reference sequence). The length of the CDR3 is 15 residues. As DNA, the CDR3 is TGTGCCAGTAGTATGTGGGCCCAGCCCATCAATGAGCAGTTCTTC. It is translated as CASSMWAQPINEQFF.

The chain combines TRBV6-5 with TRBJ2-2; D is unclear. There are 12 residues in the CDR3. The V gene's germline CDR1 is MNHEY and CDR2 SVGAGI. Trimming pared 6 bases from V and 1 base from J, leaving 3 bases between. In DNA, the CDR3 is TGTGCCAGCAGACAGAACACCGGGGAGCTGTTTTTT. Translation: CASRQNTGELFF.

This rearrangement joins TRBV19 to TRBJ1-5; D may be TRBD1 (6 bases). Germline V gene sequence: CDR1 LNHDA, CDR2 SQIVND (reference sequence). Trimming stripped 3 bases from V and 5 bases from J, with 17 bases between. The CDR3 loop spans 16 amino acids. The CDR3 DNA sequence: TGTGCCAGTAGTATTTCCGGGACAACAGGGTATCAGCCCCAGCATTTT. Translation gives CASSISGTTGYQPQHF.

The chain couples TRBV6-5 to TRBJ2-5, with 7 positions matching TRBD2. The CDR3 covers 13 residues. With 5 bases clipped from V and 4 bases from J, the junction kept 4 bases outside the gene matches. CDR1 and CDR2 from the germline V gene are MNHEY and SVGAGI. The CDR3 spells CASSRTRRETQYF. CDR3 coding DNA: TGTGCCAGCAGTCGGACTAGAAGAGAGACCCAGTACTTC.